A selection of T cell receptor beta chains follows, all from one sample in a study of graft-versus-host responses after intestinal transplantation. These TCRs' antigens remain unknown. TCRdb's table, derived via immunoSEQ multiplex PCR, lists solely in-frame clones and lacks some. The sample carries roughly 99,000 clones, about nine tenths recorded once. Material: unstimulated CD8+ T cells sorted from spleen or lymph node cells, obtained before transplant. All receptors come from a human donor who was the organ donor for an intestinal transplant. Each CDR3 is given with its conserved first and last residue. The D gene is left open where the match is weak. Only part of the rows carry a size: once, few, many, or a class if the clone is expanded.

v_call	clone_size	cdr3_length	d_call	j_call	cdr3_nt	cdr3_aa
TRBV28	-	17	TRBD1	TRBJ1-5	TGTGCCAGCAGTTTAGCTCAGGGGGCATCCGGCAATCAGCCCCAGCATTTT	CASSLAQGASGNQPQHF
TRBV7-9	-	15	-	TRBJ1-4	TGTGCCAGCAGCCCCGCAGGCGGTGCGGGTGAAAAACTGTTTTTT	CASSPAGGAGEKLFF
TRBV2	-	15	TRBD1	TRBJ2-1	TGTGCCAGCCAACTAAACAGGGGCGGGTACAATGAGCAGTTCTTC	CASQLNRGGYNEQFF
TRBV7-2	-	16	TRBD2	TRBJ2-1	TGTGCCAGCAGCTTAGTCGCGGGGGGGCCCCACAATGAGCAGTTCTTC	CASSLVAGGPHNEQFF
TRBV15	once	14	-	TRBJ2-1	TGTGCCACCAGCAGAGTTAGCAGTACTAATGAGCAGTTCTTC	CATSRVSSTNEQFF
TRBV11-2	-	12	-	TRBJ2-7	TGTGCCAGCAGCGTCGGACTATCCGAGCAGTACTTC	CASSVGLSEQYF
TRBV7-3	-	13	-	TRBJ2-3	TGTGCCAGCAGCCCTCTATACACAGATACGCAGTATTTT	CASSPLYTDTQYF
TRBV5-1	-	15	TRBD2	TRBJ2-3	TGCGCCAGCAGGGCAGGACTAGCGCTCCCAGATACGCAGTATTTT	CASRAGLALPDTQYF
TRBV6-1	-	15	-	TRBJ2-1	TGTGCCAGCAGCCAATGGCGGACAGCGGGAAATGAGCAGTTCTTC	CASSQWRTAGNEQFF
TRBV28	-	10	-	TRBJ2-7	TGTGCCAGCAGCCAATACGAGCAGTACTTC	CASSQYEQYF
TRBV5-1	-	15	-	TRBJ2-7	TGCGCCAGCAGCATGCATCCCGTCCAGTCTCGCGAGCAGTACTTC	CASSMHPVQSREQYF
TRBV2	-	15	TRBD1	TRBJ2-5	TGTGCCATCCGACCGGGACAGGCCCCTCTTGAGACCCAGTACTTC	CAIRPGQAPLETQYF
TRBV9	-	15	TRBD1	TRBJ2-7	TGTGCCAGCAGCGTCTTAGGGACAGGGGACTACGAGCAGTACTTC	CASSVLGTGDYEQYF
TRBV2	once	15	-	TRBJ1-1	TGTGCCAGCAGTCTACCCAGGGCCGCTCTCATTGAAGCTTTCTTT	CASSLPRAALIEAFF
TRBV2	-	14	TRBD1	TRBJ2-7	TGTGCCAGCAGTGCTGACAGGGGCGCGTACGAGCAGTACTTC	CASSADRGAYEQYF
TRBV7-9	-	14	-	TRBJ1-1	TGTGCCAGCAGCTTACGCGGCGAGTACACTGAAGCTTTCTTT	CASSLRGEYTEAFF
TRBV28	once	17	-	TRBJ2-7	TGTGCCAGCAGTTTATATATCGGGAGACGGGGCTCCTACGAGCAGTACTTC	CASSLYIGRRGSYEQYF
TRBV5-6	-	14	-	TRBJ1-2	TGTGCCAGCAGCTTGGCCTCAGTCAACTATGGCTACACCTTC	CASSLASVNYGYTF
TRBV4-1	-	14	-	TRBJ2-3	TGCGCCAGCGGACTTAGCGGAGGCACAGATACGCAGTATTTT	CASGLSGGTDTQYF
TRBV19	-	14	-	TRBJ1-3	TGTGCCAGTAGTATAGGCGGAAAGCGAAACACCATATATTTT	CASSIGGKRNTIYF
TRBV5-6	-	13	-	TRBJ2-1	TGTGCCAGCAGCGCTCGGGTACGTCAGGAGCAGTTCTTC	CASSARVRQEQFF
TRBV5-6	-	16	-	TRBJ1-1	TGTGCCAGCAGCTGGGAGGGGAAACCTCTGAACACTGAAGCTTTCTTT	CASSWEGKPLNTEAFF
TRBV9	once	15	TRBD1	TRBJ2-3	TGTGCCAGCAGCGAACAGGGGACAAGCACAGATACGCAGTATTTT	CASSEQGTSTDTQYF
TRBV5-4	-	20	TRBD1	TRBJ1-1	TGTGCCAGCAGCTTGTCCCCAGGGGGCTTCCAAGGGTTAGAGTACACTGAAGCTTTCTTT	CASSLSPGGFQGLEYTEAFF
TRBV7-9	-	15	TRBD1	TRBJ1-4	TGTGCCAGCAGCTTAGCGACAGGGTCGGGGGAAAAACTGTTTTTT	CASSLATGSGEKLFF
TRBV6-5	-	16	TRBD2	TRBJ2-1	TGTGCCAGCAGTTACGCGAAGCGGGAGAGACACAATGAGCAGTTCTTC	CASSYAKRERHNEQFF
TRBV5-1	-	17	TRBD2	TRBJ2-7	TGCGCCAGCAGCTTACAAGGACTAGCCGGGCGGTCCTACGAGCAGTACTTC	CASSLQGLAGRSYEQYF
TRBV4-1	-	17	TRBD2	TRBJ2-5	TGCGCCAGCAGCCAAGACCCCCCGAGCGGGGGGGCAGAGACCCAGTACTTC	CASSQDPPSGGAETQYF